This T cell receptor (beta chain) is from a study of OX40 agonist ivuxolimab in advanced cancers. Sequencing was performed with immunoSEQ multiplex PCR; in TCRdb, only in-frame clones are kept and a portion is missing. The repertoire holds 55,000 to 85,000 clones, 87% seen once, with approximately 1.2% in the top ten. This CDR3 has 16 amino acids. CDR1 is SQVTM, CDR2 ANQGSEA, per germline. Trimming cost V 0 bases and J 0 bases, with 13 bases left between them. The V call is TRBV29-1, the J call TRBJ2-3; D is possibly TRBD2 (5 bases). The TCR originated in an adult with an advanced solid tumor such as melanoma, head and neck, liver or kidney cancer. The sample in question was CD4+ or CD8+ T cells sorted from blood, obtained in a trial of the OX40 agonist ivuxolimab. The chain's CDR3 is CSVEDLERTSTDTQYF. CDR3 coding DNA: TGCAGCGTTGAAGATCTGGAGCGGACTAGCACAGATACGCAGTATTTT.